What follows are 9 T cell receptor beta chains derived from one specimen sequenced in a study of blood T cell repertoires in COVID-19. Here immunoSEQ multiplex PCR was the method, and the copy in TCRdb shows in-frame clones only, minus some. The sample comprises some 220,000 clones, almost 85% of which are singletons, and more than 2% rests with the top ten. Sequenced sample: peripheral blood. These receptors all come from a woman aged 65 to 85 with COVID-19, enrolled during active disease.

This clone has only one observation. The chain carries TRBV7-2 and TRBJ1-2; D call uncertain. Trimming shortened V by 4 bases and J by 7 bases, and 13 bases separated the two germline ends. This CDR3 is 13 amino acids long. CDR1 and CDR2 from the germline V gene are SGHTA and FQGNSA. In DNA, the CDR3 is TGTGCCAGCAGCTCCACCCGGAGCAGTGGCTACACCTTC. It translates to CASSSTRSSGYTF.

The genes are TRBV28 and TRBJ1-2; possibly TRBD1 for D (6 bases). Trimming removed 6 bases at V and 7 bases at J, with 18 bases between. The CDR3 is 14 residues long. CDR1 is MDHEN and CDR2 is SYDVKM in the germline V gene. CDR3 protein: CASRSQQGSFGYTF. CDR3 in DNA: TGTGCCAGCAGGAGTCAACAGGGCTCTTTTGGCTACACCTTC.

The rearrangement links TRBV4-2 to TRBJ1-4; D is perhaps TRBD1 (6 bases). The CDR3 has 18 amino acids. Trimming pared 0 bases from V and 0 bases from J, leaving 14 bases between. Germline V gives CDR1 LGHNA, CDR2 YNFKEQ. This chain's CDR3 is CASSQEIGGRATNEKLFF. CDR3 coding DNA: TGTGCCAGCAGCCAAGAAATCGGGGGGCGGGCAACTAATGAAAAACTGTTTTTT.

The gene calls are TRBV7-2 and TRBJ2-5; 11 positions agree with TRBD2. This CDR3 spans 17 amino acids. J was trimmed by 1 base and V by 1 base; bases with no gene match: 5. The germline V gene encodes CDR1 SGHTA and CDR2 FQGNSA. Here the CDR3 DNA reads TGTGCCAGCAGCTTAGAACGACTAGCGGGGATCCAAGAGACCCAGTACTTC. As protein: CASSLERLAGIQETQYF.

The chain carries TRBV5-6 and TRBJ1-2, with D unresolved. Germline V lookup: CDR1 SGHDT, CDR2 YYEEEE. This CDR3 spans 12 amino acids. The V and J ends lost 0 bases and 7 bases respectively, with 7 bases between them. The CDR3 protein is CASSLVRGGYTF. The CDR3 region has the DNA TGTGCCAGCAGCTTGGTACGCGGTGGCTACACCTTC.

The rearrangement links TRBV6-2 or TRBV6-3 to TRBJ2-3; D might be TRBD1 (6 bases). Germline assignment: CDR1 MNHEY and CDR2 SVGEGT. The CDR3 is made up of 15 amino acids. V was clipped by 4 bases and J by 3 bases, with 14 bases between them. CDR3 protein: CASSFLMQGTDTQYF. The CDR3 region has the DNA TGTGCCAGCAGTTTCCTCATGCAGGGGACAGATACGCAGTATTTT.

In its sample, this clone was seen once. The rearrangement uses TRBV19 and TRBJ1-5; 8 positions agree with TRBD1. The CDR3 is 16 residues long. Germline V CDR1 and CDR2: LNHDA, SQIVND (reference sequence). Losses at the gene ends were 0 bases for V and 4 bases for J; bases not matched to a gene: 5. CDR3 protein: CASSIEAGGWNQPQHF. In DNA, the CDR3 is TGTGCCAGTAGTATAGAGGCAGGGGGCTGGAATCAGCCCCAGCATTTT.

This clone was recorded once. V is TRBV5-1 and J is TRBJ1-6; the D gene is possibly TRBD1 (6 bases). Trimming left V 2 bases short and J 7 bases short, with 13 bases between. This CDR3 is 15 amino acids long. Germline V gene data show CDR1 as SGHRS and CDR2 as YFSETQ. This CDR3 reads CASSLGNRDNSPLHF. DNA for the CDR3: TGCGCCAGCAGCTTAGGTAACAGGGACAATTCACCCCTCCACTTT. The variable domain in full, completed from reference TRBV5-1 and TRBJ1-6, reads KAGVTQTPRYLIKTRGQQVTLSCSPISGHRSVSWYQQTPGQGLQFLFEYFSETQRNKGNFPGRFSGRQFSNSRSEMNVSTLELGDSALYLCASSLGNRDNSPLHFGNGTRLTVT.

DNA of the CDR3: TGTGCCAGCAGCCCTCAAGTAGTTTTAACCGGGGTCGGAATGAACACTGAAGCTTTCTTT. Encoded protein: CASSPQVVLTGVGMNTEAFF. The chain uses TRBV4-2 and TRBJ1-1; D remains ambiguous. V lost 4 bases, J lost 0 bases, and 27 bases lay in between. Looked up from germline, CDR1 is LGHNA and CDR2 is YNFKEQ. The length of the CDR3 is 20 residues.